This T cell receptor (beta chain) came from a study of CD8+ T cells in alopecia areata. The overall study: The study gave tofacitinib for 6 to 18 months, then 6 months off drug. Study-level points and caveats: It was observed that many expanded lesional clones persisted in scalp and blood during tofacitinib.

Treatment: oral pan-JAK inhibitor, 5-10 mg twice daily. Peripheral blood and lesional scalp punch biopsies came from alopecia areata patients. This clone occurred once. The antigen remains undetermined. Following extraction, RNA underwent reverse transcription to cDNA, which served as the sequencing template. Profiling relied on immunoSEQ multiplex PCR, and the TCRdb table lists in-frame clones only, not all of them. Of 110,000 or so clones listed, less than 60% are singletons. The sample consisted of CD4+ T cells sorted from blood, taken at week 24, from a patient treated with tofacitinib. The receptor's source is a human donor with alopecia areata.

The CDR3 bases are TGTGCCAGCAGCCTTTGGGTTCAAGGACTAGAGCAGTTCTTC. Its translation: CASSLWVQGLEQFF. This rearrangement joins TRBV7-2 to TRBJ2-1, with a weak D call TRBD2 (6 bases). Deletions cut 5 bases from V and 10 bases from J, with 18 bases between. The germline gives CDR1 SGHTA, CDR2 FQGNSA. The CDR3 covers 14 residues.